The source of this TCR beta chain is a study of T cell clones after liver transplantation. Study summary: Third-party-reactive TCRbeta sequences from pre-transplant mixed lymphocyte reactions served as antigen-independent comparators.

Some clones are missing from TCRdb's copy, which holds only in-frame ones; the method was immunoSEQ multiplex PCR. The table lists about 75,000 clones, around 84% of them singletons. Unstimulated PBMCs were sorted into CD3+CD4+ and CD3+CD8+ populations. CDR3 length: 11 amino acids. Germline V gene data show CDR1 as SGHDN and CDR2 as FVKESK. V lost 3 bases to trimming and J lost 6 bases, with 2 bases between them. This TCR derives from a human patient who received a liver transplant. Some T cells may trace back to the graft donor. The V gene is TRBV14, the J gene TRBJ2-2; no clear D gene. This material consisted of CD4+ T cells from blood, taken 48 to 50 months after liver transplant. CDR3 loop: CASSHSGELFF. The CDR3 bases are TGTGCCAGCAGCCACTCCGGGGAGCTGTTTTTT.